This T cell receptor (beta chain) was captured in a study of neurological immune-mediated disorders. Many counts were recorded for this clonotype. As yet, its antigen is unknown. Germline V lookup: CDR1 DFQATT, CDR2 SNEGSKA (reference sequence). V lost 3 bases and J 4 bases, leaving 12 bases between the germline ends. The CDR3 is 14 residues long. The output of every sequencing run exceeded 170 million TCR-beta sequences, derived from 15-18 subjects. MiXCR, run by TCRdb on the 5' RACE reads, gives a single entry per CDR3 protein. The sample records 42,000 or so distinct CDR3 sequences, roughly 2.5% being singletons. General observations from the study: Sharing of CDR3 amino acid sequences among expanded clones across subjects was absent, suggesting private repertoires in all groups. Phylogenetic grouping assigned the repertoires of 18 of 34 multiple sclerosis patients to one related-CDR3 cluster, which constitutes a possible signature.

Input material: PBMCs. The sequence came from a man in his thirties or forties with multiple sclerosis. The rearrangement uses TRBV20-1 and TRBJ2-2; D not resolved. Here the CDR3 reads CSARARTGTGELFF. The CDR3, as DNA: TGCAGTGCTAGGGCCCGGACCGGCACCGGGGAGCTGTTTTTT.